A selection of T cell receptor beta chains follows, all from one sample in a study of blood T cells in healthy people across ages. TCRdb itself ran the 5' RACE reads through MiXCR, one entry per CDR3 protein. The top ten clones hold about 14% of a sample with roughly 680,000 distinct CDR3 sequences, about 50% of them seen once. The specimen sequenced was blood. These receptors all come from a woman over 75 in good health. CDR3s include the opening cysteine and the closing phenylalanine or tryptophan. Each record gives: V gene, J gene, D gene, clone size, CDR3 DNA, CDR3 protein. A D gene is named only where the DNA matches it firmly. The size field is filled for only some rows; it gives once, few, many or a size class.

TRBV5-1	TRBJ2-5	NA	many	TGCGCCAGCAGACAGTTACTCCAAGAGACCCAGTACTTC	CASRQLLQETQYF
TRBV6-2/TRBV6-3	TRBJ1-1	NA	NA	TGTGCCAGCAGTGCCTTTTTCGGTACTGAAGCTTTCTTT	CASSAFFGTEAFF
TRBV29-1	TRBJ1-2	NA	many	TGCAGCGTTGAAGCGGGACCCTGGAGTGGCTACACCTTC	CSVEAGPWSGYTF
TRBV9	TRBJ2-1	NA	many	TGTGCCAGCAGCGTAGTACGCGATGAGCAGTTCTTC	CASSVVRDEQFF
TRBV5-1	TRBJ2-1	NA	NA	TGCGCCAGCAGCTTACCTGGCGATGAGCAGTTCTTC	CASSLPGDEQFF
TRBV6-2/TRBV6-3	TRBJ2-1	NA	NA	TGTGCCAGCAGTTACAACCCCCCTAGGCATCAGCAGTTCTTC	CASSYNPPRHQQFF
TRBV6-5	TRBJ1-1	NA	NA	TGTGCCAGCAGTTACCGTCGGGCTACTGAAGCTTTCTTT	CASSYRRATEAFF
TRBV28	TRBJ2-5	TRBD1	NA	TGTGCCAGCAGTGCAGGGGGTGAGGGAGAGACCCAGTACTTC	CASSAGGEGETQYF
TRBV7-9	TRBJ2-7	NA	few	TGTGCCAGCAGCCTCGTTGATGAGCAGTACTTC	CASSLVDEQYF
TRBV7-2	TRBJ2-4	TRBD2	NA	TGTGCCAGCAGCTGGGAGCGGGGGGGAAAAAACATTCAGTACTTC	CASSWERGGKNIQYF
TRBV27	TRBJ1-5	NA	NA	TGTGCCAGCAGCGATGTCGGGGCTTATCAGCCCCAGCATTTT	CASSDVGAYQPQHF
TRBV18	TRBJ1-1	NA	once	TGTGCCAGCTCACTCGGAGGGGAGGGTAGTGCTTTCTTT	CASSLGGEGSAFF
TRBV28	TRBJ1-5	TRBD1	many	TGTGCCAGCAGTTTTTACGCAGGGGGCGAGGGCAATCAGCCCCAGCATTTT	CASSFYAGGEGNQPQHF
TRBV20-1	TRBJ1-5	NA	few	TGCAGTGCTAGAGATCCAATCAGGGTGGGGGGCAATCAGCCCCAGCATTTT	CSARDPIRVGGNQPQHF
TRBV5-1	TRBJ2-7	NA	many	TGCGCCAGCAGCCTAACGACAGGTGGGGGGGACTACGAGCAGTACTTC	CASSLTTGGGDYEQYF
TRBV7-3	TRBJ1-1	NA	NA	TGTGCCAGCAGCCCGAGGGGGGGGACTGAAGCTTTCTTT	CASSPRGGTEAFF
TRBV2	TRBJ2-1	TRBD2	NA	TGTGCCAGCAGATTTGGACTAGATAGTGAGCAGTTCTTC	CASRFGLDSEQFF
TRBV27	TRBJ1-2	NA	NA	TGTGCCAGCAGTTTAGGGAGTCGGGGCCGCTACACCTTC	CASSLGSRGRYTF
TRBV21-1	TRBJ1-2	NA	many	TGTGCCAGCAGCAAAGACCCTGAACAGGGGCGCGAGGACTATGGCTACACCTTC	CASSKDPEQGREDYGYTF
TRBV7-2	TRBJ2-1	NA	NA	TGTGCCAGCAGCTTAGCCCCTACACTAGCCGCCTCTAACAATGAGCAGTTCTTC	CASSLAPTLAASNNEQFF
TRBV6-5	TRBJ1-6	NA	many	TGTGCCAGCAGCTGGGGGACGGGAAATTCACCCCTCCACTTT	CASSWGTGNSPLHF
TRBV5-1	TRBJ2-2	NA	NA	TGCGCCAGCAGCTTTCCCCGGGACTTTGACACCGGGGAGCTGTTTTTT	CASSFPRDFDTGELFF
TRBV7-3	TRBJ2-7	NA	NA	TGTGCCAGCAGCTCGGGACACACTTCCTACGAGCAGTACTTC	CASSSGHTSYEQYF
TRBV5-1	TRBJ1-1	TRBD1	many	TGCGCCAGCAGCTTGGGAGGACAGGGTGAGGCTTTCTTT	CASSLGGQGEAFF
TRBV15	TRBJ2-3	NA	NA	TGTGCCACCAATGCCGGGACGGAAGTGGCAGATACGCAGTATTTT	CATNAGTEVADTQYF
TRBV29-1	TRBJ2-3	NA	NA	TGCAGCCTTGACGTGGAGAACACAGATACGCAGTATTTT	CSLDVENTDTQYF
TRBV20-1	TRBJ2-2	NA	NA	TGCAGTGCTTCCGGGGAAAGGAACACCGGGGAGCTGTTTTTT	CSASGERNTGELFF
TRBV20-1	TRBJ2-3	TRBD2	many	TGCAGTGCTAGAGTTGGTAGCGGGAGGCCAGATACGCAGTATTTT	CSARVGSGRPDTQYF
TRBV28	TRBJ2-3	NA	NA	TGTGCCAGCAGCCGGACGGCTCTAGCCCTCGATACGCAGTATTTT	CASSRTALALDTQYF
TRBV25-1	TRBJ2-2	NA	NA	TGTGCCAGCAGGGAGAACAGGGGACTACTTACCGGGGAGCTGTTTTTT	CASRENRGLLTGELFF
TRBV20-1	TRBJ2-7	TRBD1	NA	TGCAGTACAAGGACAGGGGGCACCCCCTACGAGCAGTACTTC	CSTRTGGTPYEQYF
TRBV6-4	TRBJ2-1	TRBD2	NA	TGTGCCAGCAGTGACGGCGGGGGGGCTGATGAGCAGTTCTTC	CASSDGGGADEQFF
TRBV12-3/TRBV12-4	TRBJ1-6	NA	NA	TGTGCCAGCAGACCCGACAGAAATTCACCCCTCCACTTT	CASRPDRNSPLHF
TRBV5-1	TRBJ2-1	TRBD1	many	TGCGCCAGCAGCGGACTCAGGGGGAATGAGCAGTTCTTC	CASSGLRGNEQFF
TRBV10-3	TRBJ1-5	TRBD1	NA	TGTGCCATCAGTGAGTCCGGGACAGCAGATCAGCCCCAGCATTTT	CAISESGTADQPQHF
TRBV20-1	TRBJ2-7	TRBD1	NA	TGCAGTGCTAGAGGACAGGGCGACTACGAGCAGTACTTC	CSARGQGDYEQYF
TRBV20-1	TRBJ1-2	TRBD1	many	TGCAGTGCTAGAGCTCGGACAGGGGGGAACTATGGCTACACCTTC	CSARARTGGNYGYTF
TRBV18	TRBJ2-1	TRBD2	many	TGTGCCAGCTCGCATCTAGCGGGAGAGTATAATGAGCAGTTCTTC	CASSHLAGEYNEQFF
TRBV7-2	TRBJ2-3	NA	many	TGTGCCAGCAGCTTAGTCCGCGAGGATACGCAGTATTTT	CASSLVREDTQYF
TRBV7-9	TRBJ1-5	TRBD1	few	TGTGCCAGCAGCTTCTACTCCGGGACAGGGCTCAATCAGCCCCAGCATTTT	CASSFYSGTGLNQPQHF